The 18 T cell receptor beta chains given below trace back to one sample, sequenced in a study of blood T cells in healthy people across ages. A second 7 to 11 cycle PCR used barcoded and J-beta primers. One entry per CDR3 protein results from TCRdb running MiXCR on the 5' RACE reads. In the table there are roughly 1.9 million distinct CDR3 sequences, 30% to 40% of which are singletons. Sequencing used blood. The origin of the receptors is a human donor in good health.

This clonotype was counted between two and nine times. CDR3 DNA: TGCAGTGCTAGTGCCCGCGACGGCGAGCAGTACTTC. Its translation: CSASARDGEQYF. V gene TRBV20-1 combines with J gene TRBJ2-5; D is unclear. TRBJ2-7 explains the end of the DNA better; the J call may be wrong. Germline V gene data show CDR1 as DFQATT and CDR2 as SNEGSKA (reference sequence). The CDR3 has 12 amino acids.

The V call is TRBV29-1, the J call TRBJ2-1; tentative D call: TRBD2 (5 bases). The germline V gene has CDR1 SQVTM and CDR2 ANQGSEA. V was cut by 6 bases and J by 12 bases, with 18 bases left in between. The CDR3 consists of 12 residues. Written as DNA, the CDR3 is TGCAGCGTCCCACTCCGGGGTATTGCGCAGTTCTTC. This gives the protein CSVPLRGIAQFF.

This clonotype has more than one count but fewer than ten. The chain links TRBV14 to TRBJ1-6; 9 bases align to TRBD1. The CDR3 is 15 amino acids. Per germline, CDR1 SGHDN and CDR2 FVKESK. V lost 4 bases and J lost 10; bases outside the gene matches: 8. DNA of the CDR3: TGTGCCAGCAGCCTGACAGGGGGAGGATACTCACCCCTCCACTTT. Translating gives CASSLTGGGYSPLHF.

The CDR3 protein is CASSKGLAGGDEQFF. As DNA, the CDR3 is TGCGCCAGCAGCAAGGGACTAGCGGGGGGGGATGAGCAGTTCTTC. The genes are TRBV5-1 and TRBJ2-1; TRBD2 agrees at 16 bases. The V and J ends lost 4 bases and 8 bases, in that order; junction bases with no gene match: 3. Germline V gene lookup returns CDR1 SGHRS and CDR2 YFSETQ. The CDR3 runs to 15 residues.

The gene calls are TRBV7-2 and TRBJ2-1, with 7 bases lining up with TRBD1. V shed 6 bases and J 0 bases; nucleotides not matched to a gene: 5. The CDR3 is 15 residues long. Germline V gives CDR1 SGHTA, CDR2 FQGNSA. Written as DNA, the CDR3 is TGTGCCAGCAGTCGTACAGGGGTCTCCTACAATGAGCAGTTCTTC. Translating gives CASSRTGVSYNEQFF.

In this sample, this clonotype turned up a few times. This chain uses TRBV6-4 with TRBJ2-1; D uncertain. Trimming removed 4 bases from V and 0 bases from J, with 10 bases in between. The CDR3 spans 15 residues. CDR1 is MRHNA and CDR2 is SNTAGT in the germline V gene. DNA of the CDR3: TGTGCCAGCAGTGTGGTGACGGGCTCCTACAATGAGCAGTTCTTC. Protein sequence: CASSVVTGSYNEQFF.

This clonotype was counted a few times. This chain links TRBV6-5 with TRBJ2-3, with 12 bases aligning to TRBD2. Per the germline V gene, CDR1 is MNHEY and CDR2 is SVGAGI. The CDR3 is 17 residues long. After removal of 2 bases from V and 4 bases from J, the junction contained 7 bases not matched to a gene. The CDR3 here is CASSYVASGGVADTQYF. The CDR3 DNA sequence: TGTGCCAGCAGTTACGTGGCTAGCGGGGGGGTTGCAGATACGCAGTATTTT.

This clonotype was seen only a few times. The rearrangement uses TRBV5-8 and TRBJ2-5, with 9 bases matching TRBD2. The end of the DNA fits TRBJ2-7 better, so the J call may be wrong. This CDR3 contains 14 residues. Germline lookup yields CDR1 SGHTS and CDR2 YDEGEE. Here the CDR3 DNA reads TGTGCCAGCAGCCTGCCTAGCGGGGTCTACGAGCAGTACTTC. This translates into CASSLPSGVYEQYF.

This chain uses TRBV12-3 or TRBV12-4 with TRBJ2-1; 11 bases match TRBD2. Trimming removed 7 bases from V and 3 bases from J; junction bases left unmatched: 11. This CDR3 has 17 amino acids. The CDR3 sequence is CASNRATSGDNYNEQFF. CDR3 DNA sequence: TGTGCCAGCAACCGTGCGACTAGCGGGGACAACTACAATGAGCAGTTCTTC.

This clonotype has a single count. One end of the junction varies from germline; a read error may be responsible. This chain uses TRBV5-1 with TRBJ1-5; perhaps TRBD1 as D (6 bases). CDR1 is SGHRS and CDR2 is YFSETQ in the germline V gene. The CDR3 runs 18 residues. CDR3 sequence: CASSLYRTGGHQNQSQHF. Here the CDR3 DNA reads TGCGCCAGCAGCCTGTATAGGACGGGGGGACACCAGAATCAGTCCCAGCATTTT.

The rearrangement links TRBV3-1 to TRBJ2-5, with 10 bases fitting TRBD2. V lost 7 bases, J lost 3 bases, and 5 bases stayed unmatched. This CDR3 contains 14 residues. Per germline, CDR1 LGHDT and CDR2 YNNKEL (reference sequence). The CDR3 protein is CASTSGGEEETQYF. CDR3 nucleotides: TGTGCCAGCACGAGCGGGGGGGAAGAAGAGACCCAGTACTTC.

The chain joins TRBV7-2 to TRBJ1-2; perhaps TRBD1 as D (6 bases). This CDR3 comprises 15 residues. Germline V gene lookup returns CDR1 SGHTA and CDR2 FQGNSA. V lost 1 base, J lost 1 base, and 10 bases lay in between. The CDR3 region is CASSLDGTLNYGYTF. The CDR3 DNA reads as TGTGCCAGCAGCTTAGATGGGACACTTAACTATGGCTACACCTTC. Full variable domain (rest looked up from reference TRBV7-2 and TRBJ1-2): GAGVSQSPSNKVTEKGKDVELRCDPISGHTALYWYRQSLGQGLEFLIYFQGNSAPDKSGLPSDRFSAERTGGSVSTLTIQRTQQEDSAVYLCASSLDGTLNYGYTFGSGTRLTVV.

The rearrangement links TRBV10-3 to TRBJ2-4; tentative D call: TRBD1 (6 bases). The ends were cut back, 6 bases at V and 1 base at J, with 13 bases in the middle. The germline V gene encodes CDR1 ENHRY and CDR2 SYGVKD. This CDR3 is built from 15 residues. CDR3 coding DNA: TGTGCCATCAGCGCGGACAGATCGGCCAAAAACATTCAGTACTTC. It translates to CAISADRSAKNIQYF.

This clonotype was observed a few times. The genes are TRBV14 and TRBJ1-6; possibly TRBD1 for D (6 bases). CDR1 and CDR2 from the germline V gene are SGHDN and FVKESK. V was cut by 4 bases and J by 7 bases, with 14 bases left in between. CDR3 size: 15 residues. For the CDR3, the DNA is TGTGCCAGCAGCCGTATTGGGACACCGAATTCACCCCTCCACTTT. This codes for CASSRIGTPNSPLHF.

This clonotype has just a few counts. The rearrangement links TRBV28 to TRBJ1-2; D ambiguous. Germline CDR1 and CDR2: MDHEN and SYDVKM. There are 15 residues in the CDR3. Trimming pared 3 bases from V and 4 bases from J, leaving 15 bases between. The chain's CDR3 is CASSLRQISSYGYTF. The CDR3 bases are TGTGCCAGCAGTTTGCGGCAGATTTCTAGCTATGGCTACACCTTC.

This clonotype has more than one count but fewer than ten. CDR3 sequence (DNA): TGTGCCAGCAGTTACTCGAGACAGGGGGATGTACGCAATCAGCCCCAGCATTTT. Its translation is CASSYSRQGDVRNQPQHF. This chain connects TRBV6-2 or TRBV6-3 to TRBJ1-5; TRBD1 matches 9 bases. The junction had 8 bases not matched to a gene; V was cut back by 0 bases and J by 2 bases. This CDR3 spans 18 amino acids. The germline CDR1 and CDR2 sequences are MNHEY and SVGEGT.

This chain joins TRBV20-1 and TRBJ2-3, with TRBD2 matching over 7 bases. The trim removed 7 bases at V and 0 bases at J, leaving 13 bases unmatched. CDR1 is DFQATT and CDR2 is SNEGSKA in the germline V gene (reference sequence). The CDR3 contains 16 residues. The CDR3 spells CSVKRARRGSTDTQYF. The CDR3 DNA is TGCAGTGTTAAGAGGGCTCGGCGGGGGAGCACAGATACGCAGTATTTT.

The rearrangement uses TRBV3-1 and TRBJ2-5, with TRBD1 identical over 12 bases. The J call may be mistaken, given a closer DNA end match to TRBJ2-7. From germline, CDR1 is LGHDT and CDR2 YNNKEL (reference sequence). CDR3 length: 14 amino acids. The CDR3 spells CASRTGTGGSEQYF. The CDR3 nucleotides are TGTGCCAGCAGAACCGGGACAGGGGGCAGCGAGCAGTACTTC.